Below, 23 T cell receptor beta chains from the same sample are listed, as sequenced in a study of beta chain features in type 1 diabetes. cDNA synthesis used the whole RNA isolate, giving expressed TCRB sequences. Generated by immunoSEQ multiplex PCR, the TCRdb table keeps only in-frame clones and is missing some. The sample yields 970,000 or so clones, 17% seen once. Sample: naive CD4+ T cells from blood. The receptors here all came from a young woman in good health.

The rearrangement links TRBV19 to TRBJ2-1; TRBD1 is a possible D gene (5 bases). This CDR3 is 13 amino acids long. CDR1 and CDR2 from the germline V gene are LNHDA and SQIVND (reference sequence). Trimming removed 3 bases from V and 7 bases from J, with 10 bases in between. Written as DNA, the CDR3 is TGTGCCAGTAGTATCCAGGGCCGGAATGAGCAGTTCTTC. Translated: CASSIQGRNEQFF.

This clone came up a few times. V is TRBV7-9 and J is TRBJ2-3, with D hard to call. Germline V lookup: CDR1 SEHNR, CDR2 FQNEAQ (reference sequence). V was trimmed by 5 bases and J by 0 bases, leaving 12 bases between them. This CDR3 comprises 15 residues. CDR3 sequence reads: CASSPHWVSTDTQYF. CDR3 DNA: TGTGCCAGCAGCCCCCATTGGGTGAGCACAGATACGCAGTATTTT.

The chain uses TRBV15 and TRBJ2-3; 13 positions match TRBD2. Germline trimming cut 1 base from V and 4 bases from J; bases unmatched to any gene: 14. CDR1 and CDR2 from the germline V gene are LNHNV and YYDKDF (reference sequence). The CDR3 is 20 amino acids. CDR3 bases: TGTGCCACCAGCAGAGTTTTCGGACTAGCGGGAGTGAGGGCGGCAGATACGCAGTATTTT. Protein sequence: CATSRVFGLAGVRAADTQYF.

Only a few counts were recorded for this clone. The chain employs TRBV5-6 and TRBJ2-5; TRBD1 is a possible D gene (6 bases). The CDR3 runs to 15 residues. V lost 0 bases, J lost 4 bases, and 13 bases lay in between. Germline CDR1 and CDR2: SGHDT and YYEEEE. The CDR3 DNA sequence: TGTGCCAGCAGCTTGGGGCTCCGACAGGCAGAGACCCAGTACTTC. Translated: CASSLGLRQAETQYF.

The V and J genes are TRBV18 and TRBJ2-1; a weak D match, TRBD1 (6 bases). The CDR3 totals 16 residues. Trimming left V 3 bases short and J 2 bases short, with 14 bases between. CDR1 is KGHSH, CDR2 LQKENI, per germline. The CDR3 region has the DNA TGTGCCAGCTCACCGCCGGCAGGGGCCACCTACAATGAGCAGTTCTTC. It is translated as CASSPPAGATYNEQFF.

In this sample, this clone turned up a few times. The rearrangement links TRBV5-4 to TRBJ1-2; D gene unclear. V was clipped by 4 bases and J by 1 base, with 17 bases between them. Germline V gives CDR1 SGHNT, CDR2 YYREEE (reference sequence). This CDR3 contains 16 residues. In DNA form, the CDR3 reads TGTGCCAGCAGCATTGGTACCCGGGGAGTTAACTATGGCTACACCTTC. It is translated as CASSIGTRGVNYGYTF.

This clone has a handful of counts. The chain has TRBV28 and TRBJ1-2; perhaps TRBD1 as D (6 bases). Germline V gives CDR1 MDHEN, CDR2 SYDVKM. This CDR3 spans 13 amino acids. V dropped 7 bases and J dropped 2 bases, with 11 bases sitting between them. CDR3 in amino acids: CASTYTGNYGYTF. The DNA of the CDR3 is TGTGCCAGCACCTACACAGGGAACTATGGCTACACCTTC.

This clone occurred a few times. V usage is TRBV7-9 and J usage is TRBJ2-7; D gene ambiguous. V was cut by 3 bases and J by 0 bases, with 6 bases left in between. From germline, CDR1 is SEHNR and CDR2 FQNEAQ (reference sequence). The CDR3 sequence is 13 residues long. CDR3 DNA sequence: TGTGCCAGCAGCTTCGACCACTCCTACGAGCAGTACTTC. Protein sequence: CASSFDHSYEQYF.

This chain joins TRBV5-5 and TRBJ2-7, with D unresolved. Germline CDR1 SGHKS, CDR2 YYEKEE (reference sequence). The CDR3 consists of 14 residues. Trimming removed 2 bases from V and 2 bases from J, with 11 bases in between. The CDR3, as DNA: TGTGCCAGCAGCTTCTCCGAGAACACCTACGAGCAGTACTTC. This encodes CASSFSENTYEQYF. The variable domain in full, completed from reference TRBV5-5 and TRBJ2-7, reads DAGVTQSPTHLIKTRGQQVTLRCSPISGHKSVSWYQQVLGQGPQFIFQYYEKEERGRGNFPDRFSARQFPNYSSELNVNALLLGDSALYLCASSFSENTYEQYFGPGTRLTVT.

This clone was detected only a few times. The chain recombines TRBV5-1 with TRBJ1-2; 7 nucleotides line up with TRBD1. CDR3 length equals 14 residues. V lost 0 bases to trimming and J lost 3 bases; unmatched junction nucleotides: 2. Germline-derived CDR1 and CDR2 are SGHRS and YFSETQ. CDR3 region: CASSLGQGDYGYTF. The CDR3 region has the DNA TGCGCCAGCAGCTTGGGACAGGGAGACTATGGCTACACCTTC. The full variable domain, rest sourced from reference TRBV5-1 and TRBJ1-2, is KAGVTQTPRYLIKTRGQQVTLSCSPISGHRSVSWYQQTPGQGLQFLFEYFSETQRNKGNFPGRFSGRQFSNSRSEMNVSTLELGDSALYLCASSLGQGDYGYTFGSGTRLTVV.

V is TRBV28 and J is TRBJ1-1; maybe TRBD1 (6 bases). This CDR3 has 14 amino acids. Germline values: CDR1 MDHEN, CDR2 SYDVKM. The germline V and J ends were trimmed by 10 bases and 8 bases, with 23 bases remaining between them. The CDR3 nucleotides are TGTGCCATCGGGAGTCCCTACAAAACAGGGGAAGCTTTCTTT. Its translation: CAIGSPYKTGEAFF.

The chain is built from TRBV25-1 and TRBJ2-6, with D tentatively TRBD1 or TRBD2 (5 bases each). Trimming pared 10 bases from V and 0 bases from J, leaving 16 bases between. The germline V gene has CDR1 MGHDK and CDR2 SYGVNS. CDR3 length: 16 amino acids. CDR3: CATTGRGSSGANVLTF. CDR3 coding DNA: TGTGCCACCACGGGACGGGGAAGCTCTGGGGCCAACGTCCTGACTTTC.

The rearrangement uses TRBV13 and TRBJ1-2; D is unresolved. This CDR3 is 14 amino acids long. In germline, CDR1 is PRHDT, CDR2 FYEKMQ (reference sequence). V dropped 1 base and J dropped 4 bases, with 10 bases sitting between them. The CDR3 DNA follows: TGTGCCAGCAGCTTAGCTGGGATCGGCTATGGCTACACCTTC. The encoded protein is CASSLAGIGYGYTF.

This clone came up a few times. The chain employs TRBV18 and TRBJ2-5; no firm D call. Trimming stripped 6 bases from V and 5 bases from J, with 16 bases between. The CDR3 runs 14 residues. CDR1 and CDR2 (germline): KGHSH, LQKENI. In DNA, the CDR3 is TGTGCCAGCTCCCCCGGTTGGGTCGGGGAGACCCAGTACTTC. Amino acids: CASSPGWVGETQYF.

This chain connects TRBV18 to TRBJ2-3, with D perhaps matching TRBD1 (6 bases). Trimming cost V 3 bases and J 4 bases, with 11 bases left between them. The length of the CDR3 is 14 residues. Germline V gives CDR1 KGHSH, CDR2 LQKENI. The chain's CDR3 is CASSPAGVPDTQYF. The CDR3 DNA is TGTGCCAGCTCACCTGCAGGGGTTCCAGATACGCAGTATTTT.

DNA for the CDR3: TGTGCCAGCAGGCTTGGGTCCCCGGGTGCACCCCAGCATTTT. It specifies CASRLGSPGAPQHF. The gene calls are TRBV27 and TRBJ1-5; D is unresolved. The CDR3 runs 14 residues. Germline V gene data show CDR1 as MNHEY and CDR2 as SMNVEV (reference sequence). V was shortened by 6 bases and J by 10 bases, with 19 bases between the two germline ends.

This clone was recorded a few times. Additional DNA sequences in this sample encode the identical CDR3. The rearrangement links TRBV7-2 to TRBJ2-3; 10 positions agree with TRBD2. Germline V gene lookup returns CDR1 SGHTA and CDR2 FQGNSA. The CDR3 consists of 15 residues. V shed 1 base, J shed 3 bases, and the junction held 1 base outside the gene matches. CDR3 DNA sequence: TGTGCCAGCAGCTTAGTTAGCGGGGGGACAGATACGCAGTATTTT. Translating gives CASSLVSGGTDTQYF.

CDR3 in amino acids: CASSSRGPGELFF. The CDR3 coding sequence is TGTGCCAGCAGCTCAAGGGGGCCCGGGGAGCTGTTTTTT. The J gene is TRBJ2-2, the V gene TRBV7-2; TRBD1 aligns across 7 bases. J gave up 6 bases and V 4 bases, and 2 bases lay outside the gene matches. The CDR3 loop spans 13 amino acids. Germline V lookup: CDR1 SGHTA, CDR2 FQGNSA. The full variable domain, rest sourced from reference TRBV7-2 and TRBJ2-2, is GAGVSQSPSNKVTEKGKDVELRCDPISGHTALYWYRQSLGQGLEFLIYFQGNSAPDKSGLPSDRFSAERTGGSVSTLTIQRTQQEDSAVYLCASSSRGPGELFFGEGSRLTVL.

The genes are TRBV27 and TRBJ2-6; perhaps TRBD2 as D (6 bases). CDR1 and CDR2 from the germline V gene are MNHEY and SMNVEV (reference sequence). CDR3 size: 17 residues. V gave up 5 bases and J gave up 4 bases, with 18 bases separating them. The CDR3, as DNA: TGTGCCAGCAGTCTAGGGAGGAGTCCGCGCGGGGCCAACGTCCTGACTTTC. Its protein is CASSLGRSPRGANVLTF.

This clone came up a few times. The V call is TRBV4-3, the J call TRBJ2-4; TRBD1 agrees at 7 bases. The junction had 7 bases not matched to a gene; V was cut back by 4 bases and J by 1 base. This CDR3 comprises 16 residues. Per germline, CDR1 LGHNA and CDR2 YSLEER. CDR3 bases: TGCGCCAGCAGCCGAGACTTAGGGGGCGCCAAAAACATTCAGTACTTC. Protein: CASSRDLGGAKNIQYF.

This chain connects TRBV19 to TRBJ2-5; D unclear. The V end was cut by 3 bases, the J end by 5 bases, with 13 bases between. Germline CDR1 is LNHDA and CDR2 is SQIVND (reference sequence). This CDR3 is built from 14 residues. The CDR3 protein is CASSMTRRVETQYF. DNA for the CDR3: TGTGCCAGTAGTATGACTCGCCGTGTGGAGACCCAGTACTTC.

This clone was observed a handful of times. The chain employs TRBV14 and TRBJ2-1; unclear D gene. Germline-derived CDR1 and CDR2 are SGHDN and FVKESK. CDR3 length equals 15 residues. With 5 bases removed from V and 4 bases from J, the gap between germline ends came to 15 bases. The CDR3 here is CASSTRLLGYNEQFF. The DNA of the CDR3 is TGTGCCAGCAGCACACGGCTCTTAGGGTACAATGAGCAGTTCTTC.

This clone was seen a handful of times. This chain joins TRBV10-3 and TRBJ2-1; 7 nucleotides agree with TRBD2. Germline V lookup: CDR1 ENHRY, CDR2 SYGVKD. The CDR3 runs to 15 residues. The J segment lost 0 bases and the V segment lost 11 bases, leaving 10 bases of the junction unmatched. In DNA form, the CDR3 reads TGTGCCGTGGGCGAGGCTAGCGGCTCCTACAATGAGCAGTTCTTC. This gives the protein CAVGEASGSYNEQFF.